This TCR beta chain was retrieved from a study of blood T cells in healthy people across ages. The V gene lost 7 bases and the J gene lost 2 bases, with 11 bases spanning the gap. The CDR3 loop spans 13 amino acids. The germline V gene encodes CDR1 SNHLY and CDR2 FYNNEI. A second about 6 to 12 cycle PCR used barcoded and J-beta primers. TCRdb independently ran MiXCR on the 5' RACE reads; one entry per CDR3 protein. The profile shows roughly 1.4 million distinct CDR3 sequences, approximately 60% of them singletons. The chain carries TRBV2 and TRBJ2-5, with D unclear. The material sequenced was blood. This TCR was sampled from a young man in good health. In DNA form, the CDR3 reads TGTGCCAGCAAGACGTCTAGTCAAGAGACCCAGTACTTC. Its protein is CASKTSSQETQYF.